The source of this T cell receptor beta chain is a study of T cell repertoires in cytomegalovirus infection. Study outcomes and limitations: Cumulative public TCR beta family frequency identified CMV carriers with the relevant HLA.

This clonotype was seen repeatedly, ten times or more. As yet, its antigen is unknown. TCRdb re-derived calls from the reads in MiXCR, one entry per CDR3 protein. The data contain hundreds of thousands of distinct CDR3 sequences, roughly a third of them seen just once; the ten biggest clones take up around an eighth. V lost 0 bases and J lost 3, with 3 bases in between. Germline assignment: CDR1 MNHEY and CDR2 SMNVEV (reference sequence). This CDR3 spans 13 amino acids. The V and J genes are TRBV27 and TRBJ2-1; no clear D. This clonotype was obtained from a human donor in good health (CMV status not recorded). Some clones in this sample may be carry-over from other donors' samples. Material: cultured CD8+ T cells from PBMCs, obtained from culture after CMV antigen stimulation. In nucleotides, the CDR3 is TGTGCCAGCAGTTTATCCGACTACAATGAGCAGTTCTTC. Encoded protein: CASSLSDYNEQFF.